This T cell receptor beta chain was observed in a study of naive and memory T cell subsets. Notes on the study in general: A few larger clonotypes appeared in naive repertoires, especially CD8, possibly memory cells re-expressing CD45RA.

V was shortened by 1 base and J by 5 bases, with 9 bases between the two germline ends. This CDR3 comprises 13 residues. Notes on this clonotype: The antigen is unknown.

The beta constant-region primer was an equimolar mix of two oligonucleotides covering TRBC1 and TRBC2. Four rounds of PCR amplified the ligated cDNA using nested alpha and beta constant-region primers plus SP2. Via MiXCR, TCRdb re-called the UMI-ligation and nested PCR reads, giving one row per CDR3 protein. The sample lists over 110,000 distinct CDR3 sequences, about 20% occurring once. Sequencing was done on a sample of naive CD8+ T cells from blood. The TCR comes from a human donor in good health. This rearrangement joins TRBV12-3 or TRBV12-4 to TRBJ2-7; a possible D gene is TRBD2 (7 bases). The DNA for the CDR3 is TGTGCCAGCAGTTTAGTAGGGGGGGACGAGCAGTACTTC. Amino acid sequence: CASSLVGGDEQYF.